This T cell receptor beta chain originates from a study of OX40 agonist ivuxolimab in advanced cancers. The ends lost 4 bases at V and 1 base at J; junction bases unmatched: 8. Germline lookup yields CDR1 SGHRS and CDR2 YFSETQ. The length of the CDR3 is 15 residues. Assay: immunoSEQ multiplex PCR; the TCRdb copy retains only in-frame clones and omits some. This table holds around 100,000 clones, roughly 90% found once. Source: CD4+ or CD8+ T cells sorted from blood, taken in a trial of the OX40 agonist ivuxolimab. This clonotype was sampled from an adult with an advanced solid tumor such as melanoma, head and neck, liver or kidney cancer. The chain is built from TRBV5-1 and TRBJ2-7; 7 nucleotides match TRBD1. CDR3: CASSSPTGWSYEQYF. In DNA form, the CDR3 reads TGCGCCAGCAGCAGTCCGACAGGGTGGTCCTACGAGCAGTACTTC.